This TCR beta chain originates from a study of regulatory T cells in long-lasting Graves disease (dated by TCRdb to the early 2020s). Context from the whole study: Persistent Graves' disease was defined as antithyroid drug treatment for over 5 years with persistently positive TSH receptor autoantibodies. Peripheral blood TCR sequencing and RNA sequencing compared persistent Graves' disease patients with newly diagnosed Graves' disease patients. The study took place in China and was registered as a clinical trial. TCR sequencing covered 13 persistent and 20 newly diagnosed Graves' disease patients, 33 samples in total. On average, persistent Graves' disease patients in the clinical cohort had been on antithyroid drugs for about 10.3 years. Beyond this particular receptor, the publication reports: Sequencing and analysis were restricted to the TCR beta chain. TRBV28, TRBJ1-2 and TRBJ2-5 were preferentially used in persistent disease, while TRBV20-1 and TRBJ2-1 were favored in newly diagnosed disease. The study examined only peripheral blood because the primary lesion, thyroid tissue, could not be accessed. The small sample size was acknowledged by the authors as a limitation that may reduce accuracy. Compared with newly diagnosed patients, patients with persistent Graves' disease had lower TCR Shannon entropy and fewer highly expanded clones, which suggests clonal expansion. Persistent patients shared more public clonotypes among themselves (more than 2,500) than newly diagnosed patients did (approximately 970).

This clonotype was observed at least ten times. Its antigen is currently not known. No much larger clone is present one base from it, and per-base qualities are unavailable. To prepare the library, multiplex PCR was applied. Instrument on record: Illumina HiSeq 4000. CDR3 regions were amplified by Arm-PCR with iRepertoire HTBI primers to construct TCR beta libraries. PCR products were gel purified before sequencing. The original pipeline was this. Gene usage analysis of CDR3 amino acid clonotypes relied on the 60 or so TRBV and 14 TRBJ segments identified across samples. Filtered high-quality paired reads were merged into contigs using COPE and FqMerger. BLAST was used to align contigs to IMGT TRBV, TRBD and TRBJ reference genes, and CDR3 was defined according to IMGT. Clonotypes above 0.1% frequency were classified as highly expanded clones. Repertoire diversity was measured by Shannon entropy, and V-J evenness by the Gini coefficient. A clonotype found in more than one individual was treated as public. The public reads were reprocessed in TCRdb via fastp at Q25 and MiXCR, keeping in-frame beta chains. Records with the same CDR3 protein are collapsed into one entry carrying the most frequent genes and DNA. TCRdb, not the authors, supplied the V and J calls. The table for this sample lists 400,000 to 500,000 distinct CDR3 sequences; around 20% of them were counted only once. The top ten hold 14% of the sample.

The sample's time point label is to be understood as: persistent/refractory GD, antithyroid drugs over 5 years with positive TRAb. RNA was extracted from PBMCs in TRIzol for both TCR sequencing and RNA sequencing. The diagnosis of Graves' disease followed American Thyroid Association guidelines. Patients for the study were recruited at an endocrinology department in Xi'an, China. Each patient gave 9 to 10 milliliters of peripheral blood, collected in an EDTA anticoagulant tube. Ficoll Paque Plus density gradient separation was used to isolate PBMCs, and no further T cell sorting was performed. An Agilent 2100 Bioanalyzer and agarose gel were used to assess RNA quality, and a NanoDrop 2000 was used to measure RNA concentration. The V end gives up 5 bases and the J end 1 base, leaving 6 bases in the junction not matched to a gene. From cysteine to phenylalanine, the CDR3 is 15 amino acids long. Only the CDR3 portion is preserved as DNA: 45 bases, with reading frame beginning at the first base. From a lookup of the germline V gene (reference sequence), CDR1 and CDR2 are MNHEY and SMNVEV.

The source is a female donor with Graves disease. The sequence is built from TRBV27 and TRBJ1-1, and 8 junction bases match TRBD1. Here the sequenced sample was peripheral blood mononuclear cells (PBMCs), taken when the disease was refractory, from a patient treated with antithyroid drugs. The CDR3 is CASSLDRGGNTEAFF. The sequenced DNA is TGTGCCAGCAGTCTTGACAGGGGTGGGAACACTGAAGCTTTCTTT.